These 24 T cell receptor beta chains came from one sample sequenced in a study of early T cells in non-severe SARS-CoV-2 infection. A single record per CDR3 protein comes from TCRdb applying MiXCR to the 5' RACE reads. The profile shows about 110,000 distinct CDR3 sequences, 9% to 13% of them singletons. Material: whole blood. These receptors were collected from an adult who was a healthcare worker with PCR-confirmed SARS-CoV-2 infection or an uninfected control (not recorded which).

This clonotype occurred a few times. This chain joins TRBV3-1 and TRBJ1-1, with 7 bases identical to TRBD1. Per germline, CDR1 LGHDT and CDR2 YNNKEL (reference sequence). The CDR3 has 16 amino acids. With V trimmed by 0 bases and J by 1 base, 5 bases remained unmatched. The CDR3 spells CASSQDRRTGNTEAFF. CDR3 in DNA: TGTGCCAGCAGCCAAGATCGTAGGACAGGGAACACTGAAGCTTTCTTT.

This clonotype has only a few counts. This chain connects TRBV11-3 to TRBJ2-5, with D unresolved. The germline V gene encodes CDR1 SGHNT and CDR2 YENEEA. The V gene lost 0 bases and the J gene lost 7 bases, with 12 bases spanning the gap. CDR3 length: 14 residues. The CDR3 protein is CASSLDGALGTQYF. Here the CDR3 DNA reads TGTGCCAGCAGCTTAGATGGCGCCCTAGGGACCCAGTACTTC.

This clonotype was counted at least ten times. The chain has TRBV6-5 and TRBJ2-7; perhaps TRBD2 as D (5 bases). CDR1 is MNHEY, CDR2 SVGAGI, per germline. The V end lost 6 bases, the J end lost 2 bases, and 17 bases lay between the germline ends. The CDR3 loop spans 15 amino acids. Here the CDR3 reads CASSYTDLSPYEQYF. The CDR3 DNA reads TGTGCCAGCAGCTACACGGACTTGTCCCCCTACGAGCAGTACTTC.

This chain connects TRBV20-1 to TRBJ2-3; 12 positions agree with TRBD2. Per the germline V gene, CDR1 is DFQATT and CDR2 is SNEGSKA (reference sequence). The CDR3 loop spans 14 amino acids. V shed 6 bases and J 4 bases; nucleotides not matched to a gene: 5. The CDR3 DNA reads as TGCAGTGCGGAGACTAGCGGGAGAGCAGATACGCAGTATTTT. Its translation: CSAETSGRADTQYF.

This clonotype has just a few counts. V is TRBV29-1 and J is TRBJ2-3; possibly TRBD1 for D (6 bases). V was cut by 4 bases and J by 7 bases, with 18 bases left in between. Germline CDR1 reads SQVTM; CDR2 reads ANQGSEA. CDR3 size: 14 residues. The CDR3: CSVVGAGEMHTQYF. CDR3 nucleotide sequence: TGCAGCGTTGTGGGGGCCGGGGAGATGCATACGCAGTATTTT.

A few counts support this clonotype. The chain has TRBV7-9 and TRBJ2-2, with D perhaps matching TRBD2 (6 bases). Germline V gene sequence: CDR1 SEHNR, CDR2 FQNEAQ (reference sequence). Trimming stripped 5 bases from V and 7 bases from J, with 23 bases between. CDR3 size: 17 residues. The CDR3 region is CASSPRILARPIGELFF. The CDR3 bases are TGTGCCAGCAGCCCAAGGATACTAGCCCGACCCATCGGGGAGCTGTTTTTT.

This clonotype was seen ten or more times. A junction end diverges from the germline sequence, so it may reflect a read error. The rearrangement joins TRBV5-6 to TRBJ2-7; tentatively, D is TRBD2 (6 bases). The CDR3 is 13 amino acids. Germline V CDR1 and CDR2: SGHDT, YYEEEE. This chain's CDR3 is CASSLTSSDEQYF. CDR3 DNA: TGTGCCAGCAGCTTGACTAGCTCCGACGAGCAGTACTTC.

This clonotype was detected ten times or more. The rearrangement uses TRBV20-1 and TRBJ1-1; TRBD1 agrees at 7 bases. V trimming: 2 bases; J trimming: 1 base; junction bases outside the gene matches: 7. CDR3 length equals 15 residues. The germline gives CDR1 DFQATT, CDR2 SNEGSKA (reference sequence). CDR3 sequence reads: CSARPAQGWNTEAFF. CDR3 nucleotides: TGCAGTGCTAGACCAGCACAGGGGTGGAACACTGAAGCTTTCTTT.

This clonotype was picked up many times. J is TRBJ2-7 and V is TRBV2, with 9 bases fitting TRBD2. Germline assignment: CDR1 SNHLY and CDR2 FYNNEI. J gave up 0 bases and V 7 bases, and 7 bases lay outside the gene matches. CDR3 length: 15 residues. DNA of the CDR3: TGTGCCAGCAAACACGGACTAGCGTCCTCCTACGAGCAGTACTTC. Its translation: CASKHGLASSYEQYF.

This clonotype was counted only a few times. The V gene is TRBV9, the J gene TRBJ1-3; D is unclear. The germline V and J ends were trimmed by 3 bases and 3 bases, with 7 bases remaining between them. The CDR3 runs 13 residues. Germline CDR1 and CDR2: SGDLS and YYNGEE. The CDR3 sequence is CASSALNGNTIYF. CDR3 DNA: TGTGCCAGCAGCGCCTTAAATGGAAACACCATATATTTT.

V is TRBV24-1 and J is TRBJ2-5; D possibly corresponds to TRBD1 (5 bases). Germline lookup yields CDR1 KGHDR and CDR2 SFDVKD. Trimming stripped 5 bases from V and 1 base from J, with 16 bases between. This CDR3 comprises 16 residues. The CDR3 protein is CATSASGRAAQETQYF. The CDR3 DNA sequence: TGTGCCACCAGTGCCTCTGGCAGGGCCGCCCAAGAGACCCAGTACTTC.

The sample holds a few counts of this clonotype. This rearrangement joins TRBV5-4 to TRBJ2-7; 9 nucleotides match TRBD1. CDR3 length: 14 residues. Germline-derived CDR1 and CDR2 are SGHNT and YYREEE (reference sequence). V dropped 2 bases and J dropped 2; count of bases not matched to a gene: 2. CDR3 in amino acids: CASSLQGAPYEQYF. The CDR3 nucleotides are TGTGCCAGCAGCTTACAGGGGGCCCCCTACGAGCAGTACTTC.

V usage is TRBV11-3 and J usage is TRBJ2-6; D not resolved. The CDR3 has 16 residues. The V and J ends lost 5 bases and 0 bases respectively, with 11 bases between them. CDR1 and CDR2 from the germline V gene are SGHNT and YENEEA. The CDR3 loop is CASSLGLDSGANVLTF. The CDR3 region has the DNA TGTGCCAGCAGCCTCGGGCTCGACTCTGGGGCCAACGTCCTGACTTTC.

The V and J genes are TRBV11-2 and TRBJ2-7; D possibly corresponds to TRBD1 (5 bases). The germline V and J ends were trimmed by 5 bases and 6 bases, with 14 bases remaining between them. Germline assignment: CDR1 SGHAT and CDR2 FQNNGV. The CDR3 contains 13 residues. The CDR3 here is CASSPNLQGEQYF. Here the CDR3 DNA reads TGTGCCAGCAGCCCTAATCTTCAGGGCGAGCAGTACTTC.

This clonotype was observed a few times. V gene TRBV27 combines with J gene TRBJ1-2, with no clear D. The CDR3 length is 13 residues. Germline V gene lookup returns CDR1 MNHEY and CDR2 SMNVEV (reference sequence). V dropped 5 bases and J dropped 0 bases, with 7 bases sitting between them. CDR3 sequence (DNA): TGTGCCAGCAGTCCCACCTCTAACTATGGCTACACCTTC. It yields the protein CASSPTSNYGYTF.

This clonotype was seen a few times. CDR3 sequence (DNA): TGTGCCAGCAGCTTAGGGTGGCAGGGATACTACGAGCAGTACTTC. As protein: CASSLGWQGYYEQYF. J is TRBJ2-7 and V is TRBV11-2; a possible D gene is TRBD1 (5 bases). The V end was cut by 1 base, the J end by 3 bases, with 13 bases between. The CDR3 has 15 residues. The germline V gene has CDR1 SGHAT and CDR2 FQNNGV.

At least ten counts were recorded for this clonotype. The chain is built from TRBV20-1 and TRBJ2-3; D is uncertain. V was cut by 0 bases and J by 0 bases, with 13 bases left in between. The CDR3 covers 16 residues. Germline-derived CDR1 and CDR2 are DFQATT and SNEGSKA (reference sequence). The CDR3 bases are TGCAGTGCTAGAGATCGGCGGAGCAGGAGCACAGATACGCAGTATTTT. Protein product: CSARDRRSRSTDTQYF.

This clonotype was picked up a small number of times. This rearrangement joins TRBV29-1 to TRBJ2-5, with 8 bases that match TRBD2. The CDR3 totals 12 residues. V was pared by 4 bases and J by 4 bases, with 2 bases of the junction left unmatched. Per germline, CDR1 SQVTM and CDR2 ANQGSEA. CDR3 sequence reads: CSVVAGPETQYF. The CDR3 DNA is TGCAGCGTTGTAGCGGGGCCAGAGACCCAGTACTTC.

This clonotype was seen ten or more times. The V call is TRBV5-6, the J call TRBJ2-5; D unclear. Germline loops: CDR1 SGHDT, CDR2 YYEEEE. Trimming cost V 7 bases and J 3 bases, with 13 bases left between them. There are 13 residues in the CDR3. The CDR3 sequence: CASAPIREETQYF. The DNA of the CDR3 is TGTGCCAGCGCCCCCATCAGAGAAGAGACCCAGTACTTC.

Concerning this clonotype itself: A much larger clone is a single base away; this may be a read error. This chain connects TRBV4-1 to TRBJ2-5; D tentatively fits TRBD1 or TRBD2 (5 bases each). Trimming took 11 bases from V and 3 from J, leaving 34 bases between them. Germline V gives CDR1 MGHRA, CDR2 YSYEKL. There are 19 residues in the CDR3. CDR3 sequence (DNA): TGCGCCGGCAACCAAGTAGCGACCCCTGGGGCTCCGACCAAAGAGACCCAGTACTTC. Its protein is CAGNQVATPGAPTKETQYF.

Only a few counts were recorded for this clonotype. The chain is built from TRBV20-1 and TRBJ2-3; D ambiguous. From germline, CDR1 is DFQATT and CDR2 SNEGSKA (reference sequence). This CDR3 is built from 11 residues. V was clipped by 3 bases and J by 5 bases, with 6 bases between them. Here the CDR3 reads CSASSGDTQYF. The CDR3 bases are TGCAGTGCTAGTTCGGGAGATACGCAGTATTTT.

The chain couples TRBV30 to TRBJ1-1, with unresolved D. V was pared by 0 bases and J by 8 bases, with 13 bases between. Germline values: CDR1 GTSNPN, CDR2 SVGIG (reference sequence). The CDR3 is made up of 13 amino acids. The CDR3 reads CAWSVQPDGEAFF. Written as DNA, the CDR3 is TGTGCCTGGAGTGTACAGCCCGACGGGGAAGCTTTCTTT.

This clonotype was counted only a few times. The V call is TRBV7-6, the J call TRBJ2-7; tentatively, D is TRBD2 (6 bases). The germline V and J ends were trimmed by 5 bases and 5 bases, with 16 bases remaining between them. Germline V lookup: CDR1 SGHVS, CDR2 FNYEAQ. The CDR3 has 14 residues. CDR3 bases: TGTGCCAGCAGCCCAGGCGGGGCCCTCGACGAGCAGTACTTC. As protein: CASSPGGALDEQYF.

This clonotype came up many times. The chain joins TRBV12-5 to TRBJ1-1; tentative D call: TRBD1 (5 bases). This CDR3 is 16 amino acids long. Per germline, CDR1 LGHNT and CDR2 FRNRAP. The V end lost 2 bases, the J end lost 0 bases, and 13 bases lay between the germline ends. This chain's CDR3 is CASGLFFTGMNTEAFF. The DNA for the CDR3 is TGTGCTAGTGGTTTGTTCTTTACAGGCATGAACACTGAAGCTTTCTTT.